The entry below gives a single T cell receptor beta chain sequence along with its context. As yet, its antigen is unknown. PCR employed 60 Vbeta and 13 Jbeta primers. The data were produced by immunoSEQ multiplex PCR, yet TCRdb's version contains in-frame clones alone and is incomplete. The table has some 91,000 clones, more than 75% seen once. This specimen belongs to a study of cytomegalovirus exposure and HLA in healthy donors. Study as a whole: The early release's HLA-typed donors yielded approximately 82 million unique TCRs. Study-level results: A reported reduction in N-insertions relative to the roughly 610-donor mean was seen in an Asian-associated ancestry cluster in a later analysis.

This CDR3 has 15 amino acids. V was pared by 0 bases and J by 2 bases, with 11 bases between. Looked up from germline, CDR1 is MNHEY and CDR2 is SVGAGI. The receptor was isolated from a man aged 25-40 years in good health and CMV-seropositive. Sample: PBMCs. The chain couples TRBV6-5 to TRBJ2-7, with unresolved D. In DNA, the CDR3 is TGTGCCAGCAGTTACTCGATGGCCAGGCCCTACGAGCAGTACTTC. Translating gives CASSYSMARPYEQYF.